The present T cell receptor beta chain was sequenced within a study of cytomegalovirus exposure and HLA in healthy donors. The CDR3 is 15 residues long. Trimming took 5 bases from V and 2 from J; bases not matched to a gene: 5. CDR1 and CDR2 from the germline V gene are SNHLY and FYNNEI. PCR used 60 Vbeta primers and 13 Jbeta primers. Clones were sequenced by immunoSEQ multiplex PCR, and TCRdb holds only the in-frame ones, with some missing. The sample yields about 120,000 clones, approximately 70% seen once. Sequenced material: PBMCs. This rearrangement joins TRBV2 to TRBJ1-2, with TRBD1 matching 10 bases. The receptor was isolated from a man aged 25-40 years in good health and CMV-seropositive. CDR3 sequence reads: CASSSDRGRNYGYTF. The CDR3 DNA reads as TGTGCCAGCAGTTCCGACAGGGGGCGAAACTATGGCTACACCTTC.